This T cell receptor (beta chain) was sequenced during a study of cytotoxic CD8 clonotypes in ibrutinib-treated CLL. Turning to the study itself: Response sampling took place at median 12 months of treatment, range 6 to 36. Findings of the study overall: Starting clonality was above that of age-matched healthy donors and tracked circulating CD8+ T-cell counts. Stable or contracted on treatment, public clonotypes were also uncommon.

The CDR3 is made up of 8 amino acids. Germline values: CDR1 ENHRY, CDR2 SYGVKD. Measured with immunoSEQ multiplex PCR; TCRdb has only the in-frame clones, and not every one. The sample lists roughly 130,000 clones; 79% were seen once. Details on this clone: As yet, its antigen is unknown. Germline and junction disagree at one end, which may indicate a read error.

The sequencing used PBMCs, collected after 12 months of ibrutinib treatment. The origin of this receptor is a human donor with chronic lymphocytic leukemia. The chain links TRBV10-3 to TRBJ1-2; D remains ambiguous. CDR3 protein: CAISGVIF. The CDR3 bases are TGTGCCATCAGTGGGGTGATCTTC.